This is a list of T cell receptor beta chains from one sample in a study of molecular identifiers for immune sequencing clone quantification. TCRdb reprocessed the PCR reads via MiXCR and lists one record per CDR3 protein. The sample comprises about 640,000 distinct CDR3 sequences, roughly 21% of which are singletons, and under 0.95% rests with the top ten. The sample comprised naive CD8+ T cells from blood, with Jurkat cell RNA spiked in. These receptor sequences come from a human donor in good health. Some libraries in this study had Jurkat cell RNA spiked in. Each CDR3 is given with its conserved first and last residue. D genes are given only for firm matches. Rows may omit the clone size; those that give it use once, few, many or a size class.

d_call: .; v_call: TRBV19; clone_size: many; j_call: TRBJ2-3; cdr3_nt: TGTGCCAGTATGGACTCGATCCTCACAGATACGCAGTATTTT; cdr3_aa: CASMDSILTDTQYF
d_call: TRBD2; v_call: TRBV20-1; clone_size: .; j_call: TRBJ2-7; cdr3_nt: TGCAGTGCTAGGGGGGGGAGGGCCGTCTTTCAGGGCGAGCAGTACTTC; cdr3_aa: CSARGGRAVFQGEQYF
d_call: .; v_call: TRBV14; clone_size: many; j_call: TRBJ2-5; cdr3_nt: TGTGCCAGCAGCCAAGATTCGGCTCCACAGGAGACCCAGTACTTC; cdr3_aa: CASSQDSAPQETQYF
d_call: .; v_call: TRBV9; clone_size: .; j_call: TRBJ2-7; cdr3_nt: TGTGCCAGCAGCGTTTCGCCAACCTACGAGCAGTACTTC; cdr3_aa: CASSVSPTYEQYF
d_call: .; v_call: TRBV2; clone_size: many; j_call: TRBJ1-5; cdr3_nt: TGTGCCAGCAGTGATGGGGCAGGCCATCAGCCCCAGCATTTT; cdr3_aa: CASSDGAGHQPQHF
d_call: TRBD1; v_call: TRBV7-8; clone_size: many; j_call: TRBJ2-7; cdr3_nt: TGTGCCAGCAGCCCCCGACAGGGGTCTAACTCCTACGAGCAGTACTTC; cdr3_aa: CASSPRQGSNSYEQYF
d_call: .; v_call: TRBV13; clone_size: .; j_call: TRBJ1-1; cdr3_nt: TGTGCCAGCAGCCTTAGGGGGGCAGAGAACACTGAAGCTTTCTTT; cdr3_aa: CASSLRGAENTEAFF
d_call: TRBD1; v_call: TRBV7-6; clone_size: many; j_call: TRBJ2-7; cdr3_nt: TGTGCCAGCAGCTTAGCAGGGACAGGGGGAAGCTCCTACGAGCAGTACTTC; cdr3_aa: CASSLAGTGGSSYEQYF
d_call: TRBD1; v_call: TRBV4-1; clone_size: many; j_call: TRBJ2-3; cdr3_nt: TGCGCCAGCAGCCAAGTGACAGGGGGAGGCACAGATACGCAGTATTTT; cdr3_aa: CASSQVTGGGTDTQYF
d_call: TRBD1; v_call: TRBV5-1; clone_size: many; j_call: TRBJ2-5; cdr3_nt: TGCGCCAGCAGCCCCTGGGACAGGGGGAGTCAAGAGACCCAGTACTTC; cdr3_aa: CASSPWDRGSQETQYF
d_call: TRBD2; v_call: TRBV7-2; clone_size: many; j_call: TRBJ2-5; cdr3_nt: TGTGCCAGCAGCCCGTACCCGGGACTAGCGGGAGGGCCGATCGAAGAGACCCAGTACTTC; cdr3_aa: CASSPYPGLAGGPIEETQYF
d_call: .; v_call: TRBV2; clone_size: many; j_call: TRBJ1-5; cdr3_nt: TGTGCCAGCAGTGAACAAGGCCCGCATAACAATCAGCCCCAGCATTTT; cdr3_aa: CASSEQGPHNNQPQHF
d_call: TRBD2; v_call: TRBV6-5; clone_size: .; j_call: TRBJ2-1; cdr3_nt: TGTGCCAGCAGTTATAGCGGGGGGGACAATGAGCCGTTCTTC; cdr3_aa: CASSYSGGDNEPFF
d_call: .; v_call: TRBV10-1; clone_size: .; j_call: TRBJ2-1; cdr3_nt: TGCGCCAGCAGTGAGTCGAATCGCAACAATGAGCAGTTCTTC; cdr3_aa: CASSESNRNNEQFF
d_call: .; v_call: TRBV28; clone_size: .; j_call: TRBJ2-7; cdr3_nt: TGTGCCAGCAGGAGGCCAGCGGGCGAACCCTACGAGCAGTACTTC; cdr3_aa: CASRRPAGEPYEQYF
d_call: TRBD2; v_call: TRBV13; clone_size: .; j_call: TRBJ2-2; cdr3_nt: TGTGCCAGCAGACCTCGACTAGCGGGAGGGCCGAGGGCCACCGGGGAGCTGTTTTTT; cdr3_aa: CASRPRLAGGPRATGELFF
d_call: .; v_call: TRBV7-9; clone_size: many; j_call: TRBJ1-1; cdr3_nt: TGTGCCAGCAGCTTAGGGGAAATGAACACTGAAGCTTTCTTT; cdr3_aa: CASSLGEMNTEAFF
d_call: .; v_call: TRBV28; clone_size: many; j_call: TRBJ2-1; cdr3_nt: TGTGCCAGCAGTTTCTGGGGAGGTGAGCAGTTCTTC; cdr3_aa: CASSFWGGEQFF
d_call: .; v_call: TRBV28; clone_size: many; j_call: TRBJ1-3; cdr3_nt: TGTGCCAGCAGTTTAATATATCGACTAGCCGATCACTCTGGAAACACCATATATTTT; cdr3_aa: CASSLIYRLADHSGNTIYF
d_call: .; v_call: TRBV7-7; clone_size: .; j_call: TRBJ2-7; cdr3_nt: TGTGCCAGCAGCTTAGAGGGGGAGACCTACGAGCAGTACTTC; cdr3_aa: CASSLEGETYEQYF
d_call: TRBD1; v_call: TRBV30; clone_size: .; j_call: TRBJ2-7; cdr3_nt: TGTGCCTGGGGGGACAGTCCCTACGAGCAGTACTTC; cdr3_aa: CAWGDSPYEQYF
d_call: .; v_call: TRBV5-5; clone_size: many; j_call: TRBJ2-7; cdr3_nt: TGTGCCAGCAGCTTGGAGTCGGGTTACGAGCAGTACTTC; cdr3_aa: CASSLESGYEQYF
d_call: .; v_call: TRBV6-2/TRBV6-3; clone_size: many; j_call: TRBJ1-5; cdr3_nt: TGTGCCAGTACAGACAGCCACAATCAGCCCCAGCATTTT; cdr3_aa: CASTDSHNQPQHF
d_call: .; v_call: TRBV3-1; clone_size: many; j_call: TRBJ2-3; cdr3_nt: TGTGCCAGCAGCCAAGATCCCTGGGACACAGATACGCAGTATTTT; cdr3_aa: CASSQDPWDTDTQYF
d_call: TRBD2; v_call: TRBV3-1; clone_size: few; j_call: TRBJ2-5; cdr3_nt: TGTGCCAGCAGCCAAGAAGGAGGGGTAGCGGGCCAAGAGACCCAGTACTTC; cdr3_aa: CASSQEGGVAGQETQYF
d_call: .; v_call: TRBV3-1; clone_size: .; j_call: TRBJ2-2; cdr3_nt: TGTGCCAGCAGCCCCTTGCAAACCGGGGAGCTGTTTTTT; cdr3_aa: CASSPLQTGELFF
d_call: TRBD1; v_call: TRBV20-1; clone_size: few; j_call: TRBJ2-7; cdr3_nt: TGCGGTGCTAGAGAAGGGACAGCCTACGAGCAGTACTTC; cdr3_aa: CGAREGTAYEQYF
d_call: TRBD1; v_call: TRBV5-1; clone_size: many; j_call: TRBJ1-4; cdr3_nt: TGTGCCAGCAGCTGGGGACAGGGGGCTACTAATGAAAAACTGTTTTTT; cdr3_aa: CASSWGQGATNEKLFF
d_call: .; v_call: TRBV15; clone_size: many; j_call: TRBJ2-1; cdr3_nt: TGTGCCACCAGCAGACCTCCCCCCGCCCACAGTCACAATGAGCAGTTCTTC; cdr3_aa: CATSRPPPAHSHNEQFF
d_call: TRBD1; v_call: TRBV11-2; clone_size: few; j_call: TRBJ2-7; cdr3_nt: TGTGCCAGCAGCTTAAGCCGGGACAGGGGGGAATATAGCCACGAGCAGTACTTC; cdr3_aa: CASSLSRDRGEYSHEQYF
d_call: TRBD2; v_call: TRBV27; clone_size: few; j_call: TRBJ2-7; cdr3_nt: TGTGCCAGCAGTTTAATCGGGAGGACGTCCGAGCAGTACTTC; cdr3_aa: CASSLIGRTSEQYF
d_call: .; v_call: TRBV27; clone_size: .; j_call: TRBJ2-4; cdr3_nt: TGTGCCAGCAGCCCGACACCTGGGTCCAAAAACATTCAGTACTTC; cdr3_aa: CASSPTPGSKNIQYF
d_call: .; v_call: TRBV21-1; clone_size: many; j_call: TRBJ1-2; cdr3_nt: TGTGCCAGCAGCAAAATACAGGGGGACTATGGCTACACCTTC; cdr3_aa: CASSKIQGDYGYTF
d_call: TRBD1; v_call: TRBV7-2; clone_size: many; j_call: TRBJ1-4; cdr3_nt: TGTGCCAGCAGCTTAGTCGTAGGACAGGGTGATGAAAAACTGTTTTTT; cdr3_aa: CASSLVVGQGDEKLFF
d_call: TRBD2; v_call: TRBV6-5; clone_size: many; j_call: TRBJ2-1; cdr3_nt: TGTGCCAGCAGTTTCTCGCGGACTAGCGGAGGTGAGCAGTTCTTC; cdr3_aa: CASSFSRTSGGEQFF
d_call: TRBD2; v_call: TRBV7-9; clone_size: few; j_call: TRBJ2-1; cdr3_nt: TGTGCCAGCAGCTTAGTGACGGGGGGGCCGAATGAGCAGTTCTTC; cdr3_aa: CASSLVTGGPNEQFF